This entry concerns a single TCR beta chain. The assay ran at deep level. Profiling relied on immunoSEQ multiplex PCR, and the TCRdb table lists in-frame clones only, not all of them. The profile shows 2 million to 2.5 million clones, 93% of them singletons. This sample is drawn from a study of shared clonotypes between healthy human individuals. CD8 cells regarded as naive lacked CD45RO, were positively chosen for CCR7, and omitted terminally differentiated effector memory CD45RA+ cells. Trimming removed 3 bases from V and 1 base from J, with 3 bases in between. CDR3 size: 12 residues. Germline CDR1 LGHNA, CDR2 YNFKEQ.

The gene calls are TRBV4-2 and TRBJ1-1; D is undetermined. What was sequenced was naive CD8+ T cells from PBMCs. The receptor's source is a young man in good health. Some clones in this sample may be carry-over from other donors' samples. The DNA of the CDR3 is TGTGCCAGCAGCCACAAGAACACTGAAGCTTTCTTT. The encoded protein is CASSHKNTEAFF.